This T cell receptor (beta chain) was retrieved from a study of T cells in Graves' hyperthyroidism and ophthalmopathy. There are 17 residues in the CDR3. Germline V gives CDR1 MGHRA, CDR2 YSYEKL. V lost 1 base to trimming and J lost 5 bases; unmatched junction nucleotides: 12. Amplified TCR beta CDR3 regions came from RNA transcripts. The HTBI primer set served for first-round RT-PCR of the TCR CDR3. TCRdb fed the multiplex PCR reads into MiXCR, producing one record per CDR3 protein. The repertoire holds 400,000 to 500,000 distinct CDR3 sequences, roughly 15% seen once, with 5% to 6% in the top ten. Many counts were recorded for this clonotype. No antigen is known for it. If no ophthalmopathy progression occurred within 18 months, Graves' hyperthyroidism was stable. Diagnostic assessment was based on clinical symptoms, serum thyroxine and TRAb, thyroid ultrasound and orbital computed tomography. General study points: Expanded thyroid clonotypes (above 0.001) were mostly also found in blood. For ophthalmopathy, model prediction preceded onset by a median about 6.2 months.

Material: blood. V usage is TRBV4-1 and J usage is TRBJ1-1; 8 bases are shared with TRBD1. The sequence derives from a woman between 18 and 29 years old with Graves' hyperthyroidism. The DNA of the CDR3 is TGCGCCAGCAGCCAAGTGACCTCGGACAGGGTAGATACTGAAGCTTTCTTT. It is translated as CASSQVTSDRVDTEAFF.